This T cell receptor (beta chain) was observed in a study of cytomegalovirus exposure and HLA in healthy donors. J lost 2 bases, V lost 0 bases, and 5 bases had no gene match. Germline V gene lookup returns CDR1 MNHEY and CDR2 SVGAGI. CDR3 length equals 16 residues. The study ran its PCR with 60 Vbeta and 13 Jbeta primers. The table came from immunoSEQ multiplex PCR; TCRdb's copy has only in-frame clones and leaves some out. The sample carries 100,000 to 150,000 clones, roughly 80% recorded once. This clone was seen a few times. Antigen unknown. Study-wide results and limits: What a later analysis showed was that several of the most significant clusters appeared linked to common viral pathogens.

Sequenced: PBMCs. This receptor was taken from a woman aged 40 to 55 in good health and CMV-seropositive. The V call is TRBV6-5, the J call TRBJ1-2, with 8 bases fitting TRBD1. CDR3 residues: CASSYSGRQGNYGYTF. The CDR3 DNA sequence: TGTGCCAGCAGTTACTCGGGGCGACAGGGGAACTATGGCTACACCTTC.